This T cell receptor (beta chain) was recovered during a study of T-cell reconstitution after alpha-beta-depleted transplantation in children. Unique molecular identifiers featured in how the TCRbeta library was prepared. TCRdb re-called the PCR reads with MiXCR, one entry per CDR3 protein. This table has 170,000 or so distinct CDR3 sequences, about 6.4% appearing once. This clonotype was counted many times. The origin of this receptor is a human donor who donated a stem cell graft to a child with Wiskott-Aldrich syndrome. Sequences were derived from PBMCs from the stem cell graft donor, sampled from the stem cell graft.

In DNA form, the CDR3 reads TGTGCCAGCAGTAGACGATCCCTCTACAATGAGCAGTTCTTC. Translating gives CASSRRSLYNEQFF. The V and J genes are TRBV6-1 and TRBJ2-1; D gene uncertain. The ends were cut back, 5 bases at V and 3 bases at J, with 11 bases in the middle. The CDR3 covers 14 residues. The germline V gene encodes CDR1 MNHNS and CDR2 SASEGT.